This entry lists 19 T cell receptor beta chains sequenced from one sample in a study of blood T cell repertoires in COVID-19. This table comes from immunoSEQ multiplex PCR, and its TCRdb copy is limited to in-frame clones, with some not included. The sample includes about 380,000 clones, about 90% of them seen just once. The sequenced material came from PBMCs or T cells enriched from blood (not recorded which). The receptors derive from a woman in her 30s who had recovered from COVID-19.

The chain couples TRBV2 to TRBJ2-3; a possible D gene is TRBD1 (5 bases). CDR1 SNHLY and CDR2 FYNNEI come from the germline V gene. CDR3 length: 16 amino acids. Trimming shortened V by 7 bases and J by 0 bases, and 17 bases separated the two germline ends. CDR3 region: CASTPGQGHSTDTQYF. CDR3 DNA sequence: TGTGCCAGCACCCCCGGGCAGGGCCATAGCACAGATACGCAGTATTTT.

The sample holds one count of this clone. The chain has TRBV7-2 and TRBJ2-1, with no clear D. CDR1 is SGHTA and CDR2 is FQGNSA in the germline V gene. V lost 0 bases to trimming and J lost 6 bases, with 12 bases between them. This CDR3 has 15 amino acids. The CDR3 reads CASSLAVLVLNEQFF. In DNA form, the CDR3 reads TGTGCCAGCAGCTTAGCTGTACTCGTCCTCAATGAGCAGTTCTTC.

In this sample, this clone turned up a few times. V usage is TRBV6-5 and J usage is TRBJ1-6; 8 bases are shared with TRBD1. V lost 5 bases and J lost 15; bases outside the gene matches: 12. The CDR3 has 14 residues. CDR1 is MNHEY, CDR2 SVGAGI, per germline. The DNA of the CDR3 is TGTGCCAGCAGTCTAGGGACAGGCGCTTCAATCCTCCACTTT. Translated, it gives CASSLGTGASILHF.

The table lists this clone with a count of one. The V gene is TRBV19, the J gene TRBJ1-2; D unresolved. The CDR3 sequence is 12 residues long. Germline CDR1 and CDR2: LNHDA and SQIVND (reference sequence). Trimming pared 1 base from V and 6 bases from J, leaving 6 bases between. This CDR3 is CASSIVGDGYTF. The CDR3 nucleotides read TGTGCCAGTAGTATAGTGGGAGATGGCTACACCTTC. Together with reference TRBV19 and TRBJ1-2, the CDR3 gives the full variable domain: DGGITQSPKYLFRKEGQNVTLSCEQNLNHDAMYWYRQDPGQGLRLIYYSQIVNDFQKGDIAEGYSVSREKKESFPLTVTSAQKNPTAFYLCASSIVGDGYTFGSGTRLTVV.

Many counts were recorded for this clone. CDR3 coding DNA: TGCAGCGTTGAATTCGGGAGGGCCGGGGAGCAGTACTTC. Its translation is CSVEFGRAGEQYF. The rearrangement uses TRBV29-1 and TRBJ2-7; 8 bases fit TRBD2. This CDR3 spans 13 amino acids. V shed 2 bases, J shed 7 bases, and the junction held 7 bases outside the gene matches. From germline, CDR1 is SQVTM and CDR2 ANQGSEA.

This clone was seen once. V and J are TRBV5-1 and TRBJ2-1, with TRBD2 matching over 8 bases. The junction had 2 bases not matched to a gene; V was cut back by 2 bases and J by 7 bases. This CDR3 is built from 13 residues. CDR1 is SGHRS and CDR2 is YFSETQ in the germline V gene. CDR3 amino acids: CASSLAGVNEQFF. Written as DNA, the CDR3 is TGCGCCAGCAGCTTAGCGGGAGTGAATGAGCAGTTCTTC.

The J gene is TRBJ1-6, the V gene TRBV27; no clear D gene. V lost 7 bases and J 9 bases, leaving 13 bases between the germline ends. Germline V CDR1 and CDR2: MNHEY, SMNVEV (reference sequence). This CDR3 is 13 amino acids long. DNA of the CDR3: TGTGCCAGCAAAACCGGAACAGCTTCACCCCTCCACTTT. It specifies CASKTGTASPLHF.

The CDR3 loop is CASTATGYEQFF. Here the CDR3 DNA reads TGTGCCAGCACCGCAACGGGTTATGAGCAGTTCTTC. V usage is TRBV11-2 and J usage is TRBJ2-1; D gene uncertain. V was trimmed by 7 bases and J by 8 bases, leaving 12 bases between them. The CDR3 is 12 amino acids. Germline CDR1 reads SGHAT; CDR2 reads FQNNGV.

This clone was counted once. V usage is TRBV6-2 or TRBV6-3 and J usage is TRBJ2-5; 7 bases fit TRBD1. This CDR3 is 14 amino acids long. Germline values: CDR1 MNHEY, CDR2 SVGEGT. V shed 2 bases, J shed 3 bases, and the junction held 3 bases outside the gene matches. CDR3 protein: CASSYVGTEETQYF. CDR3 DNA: TGTGCCAGCAGTTACGTCGGGACAGAAGAGACCCAGTACTTC.

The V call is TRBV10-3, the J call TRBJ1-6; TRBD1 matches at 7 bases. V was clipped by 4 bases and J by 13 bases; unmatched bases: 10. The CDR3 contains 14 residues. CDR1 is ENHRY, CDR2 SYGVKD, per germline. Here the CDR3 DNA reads TGTGCCATCAGTGGGGGGACAGAAACGGGGCCCCTCCACTTT. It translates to CAISGGTETGPLHF.

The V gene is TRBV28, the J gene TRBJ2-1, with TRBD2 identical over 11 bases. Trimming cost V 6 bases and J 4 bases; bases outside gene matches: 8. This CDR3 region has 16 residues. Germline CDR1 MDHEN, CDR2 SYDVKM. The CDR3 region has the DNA TGTGCCAGCAGCCCATTTCCTAGCGGGGGGTACAATGAGCAGTTCTTC. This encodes CASSPFPSGGYNEQFF.

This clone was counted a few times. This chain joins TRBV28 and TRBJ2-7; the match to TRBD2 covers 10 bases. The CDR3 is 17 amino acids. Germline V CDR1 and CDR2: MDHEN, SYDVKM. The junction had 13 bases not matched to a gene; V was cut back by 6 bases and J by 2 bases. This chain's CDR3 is CASRLGYGTSAAYEQYF. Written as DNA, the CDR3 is TGTGCCAGCAGGCTTGGGTATGGGACTAGCGCTGCCTACGAGCAGTACTTC.

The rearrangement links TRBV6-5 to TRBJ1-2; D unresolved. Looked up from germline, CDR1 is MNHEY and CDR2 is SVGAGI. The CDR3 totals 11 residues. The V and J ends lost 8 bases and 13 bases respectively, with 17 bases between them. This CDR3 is CASEEGGILTF. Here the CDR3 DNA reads TGTGCCAGCGAGGAGGGAGGAATCCTCACCTTC.

The CDR3 bases are TGTGCCAGCAGCCAAGGGCCTGAGCAGTTCTTC. Amino acid sequence: CASSQGPEQFF. The rearrangement joins TRBV3-1 (or the pseudogene TRBV3-2) to TRBJ2-1; unclear D gene. This CDR3 is 11 amino acids long. The germline gives CDR1 LGHDT, CDR2 YNNKEL (reference sequence). V was cut by 1 base and J by 9 bases, with 4 bases left in between.

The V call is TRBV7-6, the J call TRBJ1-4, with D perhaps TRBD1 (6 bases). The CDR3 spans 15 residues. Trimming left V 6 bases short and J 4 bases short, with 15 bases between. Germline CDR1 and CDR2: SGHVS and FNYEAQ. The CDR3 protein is CASSRGGPSNEKLFF. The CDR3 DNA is TGTGCCAGCAGTCGAGGGGGACCGAGTAATGAAAAACTGTTTTTT.

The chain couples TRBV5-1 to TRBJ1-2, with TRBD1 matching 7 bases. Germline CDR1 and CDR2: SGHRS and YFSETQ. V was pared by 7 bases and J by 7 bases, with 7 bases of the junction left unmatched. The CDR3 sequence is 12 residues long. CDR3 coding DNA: TGCGCCAGCCTGGACAGGAAAGGTGGCTACACCTTC. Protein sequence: CASLDRKGGYTF.

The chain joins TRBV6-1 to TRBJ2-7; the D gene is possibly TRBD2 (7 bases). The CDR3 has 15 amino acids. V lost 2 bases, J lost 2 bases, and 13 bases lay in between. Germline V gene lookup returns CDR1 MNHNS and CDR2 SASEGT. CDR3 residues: CASSELGGQPYEQYF. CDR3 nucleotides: TGTGCCAGCAGTGAATTGGGGGGGCAACCCTACGAGCAGTACTTC.

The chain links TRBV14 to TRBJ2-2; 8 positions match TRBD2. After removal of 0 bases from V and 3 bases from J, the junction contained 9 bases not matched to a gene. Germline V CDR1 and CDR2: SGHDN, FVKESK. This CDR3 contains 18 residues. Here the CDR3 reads CASSQETGGRFDTGELFF. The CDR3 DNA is TGTGCCAGCAGCCAAGAGACGGGGGGGCGTTTCGACACCGGGGAGCTGTTTTTT.

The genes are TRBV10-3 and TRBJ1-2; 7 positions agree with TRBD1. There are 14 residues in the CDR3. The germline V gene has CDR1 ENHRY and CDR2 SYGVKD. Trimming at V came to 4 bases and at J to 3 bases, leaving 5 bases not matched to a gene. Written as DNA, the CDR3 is TGTGCCATCAGTGGACAGGGTGGTGACTATGGCTACACCTTC. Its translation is CAISGQGGDYGYTF.